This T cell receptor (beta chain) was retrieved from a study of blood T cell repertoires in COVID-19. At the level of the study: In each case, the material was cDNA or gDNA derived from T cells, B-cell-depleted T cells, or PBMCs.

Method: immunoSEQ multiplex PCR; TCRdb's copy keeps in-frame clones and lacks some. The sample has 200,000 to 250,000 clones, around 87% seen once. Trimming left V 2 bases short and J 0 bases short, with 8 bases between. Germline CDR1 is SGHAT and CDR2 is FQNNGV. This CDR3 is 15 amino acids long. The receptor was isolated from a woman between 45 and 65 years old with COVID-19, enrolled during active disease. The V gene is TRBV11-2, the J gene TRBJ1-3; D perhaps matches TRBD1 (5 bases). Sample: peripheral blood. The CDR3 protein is CASSLLGASGNTIYF. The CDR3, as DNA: TGTGCCAGCAGCTTATTAGGGGCCTCTGGAAACACCATATATTTT.